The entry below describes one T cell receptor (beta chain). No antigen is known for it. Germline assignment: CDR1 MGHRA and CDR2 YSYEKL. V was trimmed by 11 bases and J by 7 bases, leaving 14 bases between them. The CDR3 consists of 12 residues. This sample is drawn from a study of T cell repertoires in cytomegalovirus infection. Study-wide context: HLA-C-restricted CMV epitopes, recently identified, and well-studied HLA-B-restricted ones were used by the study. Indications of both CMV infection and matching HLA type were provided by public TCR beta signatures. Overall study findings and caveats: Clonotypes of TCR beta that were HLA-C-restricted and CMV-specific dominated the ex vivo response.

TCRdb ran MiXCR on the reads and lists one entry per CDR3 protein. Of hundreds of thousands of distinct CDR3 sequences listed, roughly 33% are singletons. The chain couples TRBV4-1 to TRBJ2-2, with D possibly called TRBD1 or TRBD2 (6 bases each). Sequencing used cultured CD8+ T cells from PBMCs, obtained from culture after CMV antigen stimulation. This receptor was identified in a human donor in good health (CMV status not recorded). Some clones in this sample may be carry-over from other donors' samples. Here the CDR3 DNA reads TGCGCCGGTGGGGGGCATAACGGGGAGCTGTTTTTT. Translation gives CAGGGHNGELFF.